This TCR beta chain was observed in a study of T cells after yellow fever vaccination. Turning to the study itself: It was SMART-Seq v4 Ultra Low Input that prepared the fractions with low cell numbers. Findings and caveats of the study: The CD4 and CD8 compartments had a small share of their clonotypes in common. A large majority of primary-vaccination clones showed up again after the booster (approximately 96% CD4, 88% CD8).

TCRdb re-derived calls from the 5' RACE reads in MiXCR, one entry per CDR3 protein. The sample carries fewer than 350,000 distinct CDR3 sequences, around 4% recorded once. This clonotype was seen ten or more times. Its antigen is unidentified. J gave up 7 bases and V 6 bases, and 17 bases lay outside the gene matches. CDR3 size: 18 residues. Per the germline V gene, CDR1 is MNHNY and CDR2 is SVGAGI (reference sequence). The sequence was collected from a man aged 18 to 29 who received the YFV17D yellow fever vaccine. This chain connects TRBV6-6 to TRBJ2-2; 10 bases are shared with TRBD1. This specimen was PBMCs, taken on the day of the yellow fever booster vaccination. The CDR3 region is CASSHRLETGGRGGELFF. Written as DNA, the CDR3 is TGTGCCAGCAGCCACCGATTAGAGACAGGGGGCCGGGGCGGGGAGCTGTTTTTT.